This T cell receptor (beta chain) is from a study of PD-L1 blockade in urothelial cancer. The wider study: Prior chemotherapy ranged from 0 to 3 regimens per patient. The authors examined blood 3 weeks (second dose) and 6 weeks after treatment start.

The time point denotes: pretreatment peripheral blood. V gave up 6 bases and J gave up 0 bases, with 16 bases separating them. CDR1 is MGHRA and CDR2 is YSYEKL in the germline V gene. CDR3 length: 16 amino acids. TCR analog templates of synthetic origin were spiked into each PCR. Clones were sequenced by immunoSEQ multiplex PCR, and TCRdb holds only the in-frame ones, with some missing. The sample lists more than 85,000 clones, about nine tenths seen once, with approximately 2% in the top ten. The sample here was PBMCs, taken around atezolizumab (anti-PD-L1) treatment. The chain combines TRBV4-1 with TRBJ2-3, with D tentatively TRBD2 (5 bases). The TCR originated in a man aged 55 to 70 with urothelial cancer. The DNA of the CDR3 is TGCGCCAGCAGACCCGGGGTAGCGCCAAGCACAGATACGCAGTATTTT. It encodes CASRPGVAPSTDTQYF.